This T cell receptor (beta chain) was obtained from a study of blood T cell repertoires in COVID-19. Background on the study: Italy, Spain and the United States were the sources of the convalescent and acute COVID-19 samples. The analysed material was cDNA or gDNA that came from T cells, B-cell-depleted T cells, or PBMCs.

The V and J ends lost 7 bases and 7 bases, in that order; junction bases with no gene match: 28. This CDR3 spans 19 amino acids. Germline assignment: CDR1 MNHEY and CDR2 SMNVEV (reference sequence). Individuals aged roughly 18 to 95 years were recruited from 24 US areas. The authors' processing: For nucleated cells, counts were estimated from reference gene primer amplification. Sequenced by immunoSEQ multiplex PCR; TCRdb stores in-frame clones only, minus some. That table is the source of V, J and clone size, and D and trimming were worked out from the DNA. This sample has 350,000 to 550,000 clones, with 70% to 90% found just once.

The clonotype comes from a woman younger than 35 with acute COVID-19. Sequenced: PBMCs or T cells enriched from blood (not recorded which). This chain joins TRBV27 and TRBJ2-7; 7 positions agree with TRBD2. The CDR3 DNA follows: TGTGCCAGCAAGGCACGCGGGAGTACCCCTGTTCGAACCCCACTTGAGCAGTACTTC. Protein product: CASKARGSTPVRTPLEQYF.